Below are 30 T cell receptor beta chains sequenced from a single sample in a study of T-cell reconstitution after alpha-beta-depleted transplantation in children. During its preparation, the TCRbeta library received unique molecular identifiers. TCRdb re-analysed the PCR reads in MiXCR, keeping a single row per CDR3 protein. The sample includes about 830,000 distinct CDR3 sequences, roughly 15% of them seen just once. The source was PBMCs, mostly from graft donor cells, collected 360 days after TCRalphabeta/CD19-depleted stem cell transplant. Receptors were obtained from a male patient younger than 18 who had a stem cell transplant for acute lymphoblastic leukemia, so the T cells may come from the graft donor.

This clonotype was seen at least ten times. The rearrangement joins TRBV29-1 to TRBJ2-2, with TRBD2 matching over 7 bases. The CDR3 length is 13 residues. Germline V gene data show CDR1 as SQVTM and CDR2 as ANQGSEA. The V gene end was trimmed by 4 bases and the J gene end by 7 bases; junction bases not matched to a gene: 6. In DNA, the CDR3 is TGCAGCGTTGGTGCGGGAGCCGGCGGGGAGCTGTTTTTT. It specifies CSVGAGAGGELFF.

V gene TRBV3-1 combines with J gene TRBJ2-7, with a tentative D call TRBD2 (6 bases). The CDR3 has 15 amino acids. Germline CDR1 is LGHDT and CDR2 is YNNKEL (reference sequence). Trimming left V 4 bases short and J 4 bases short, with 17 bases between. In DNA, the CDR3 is TGTGCCAGCAGCCTCGAAATCGGGACTTTTTACGAGCAGTACTTC. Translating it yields CASSLEIGTFYEQYF.

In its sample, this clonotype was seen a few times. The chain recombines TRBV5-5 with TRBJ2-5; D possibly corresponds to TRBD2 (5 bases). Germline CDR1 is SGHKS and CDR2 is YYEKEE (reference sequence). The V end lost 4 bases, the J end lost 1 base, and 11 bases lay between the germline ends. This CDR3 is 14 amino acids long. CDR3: CASSVAGRQETQYF. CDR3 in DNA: TGTGCCAGCAGCGTCGCGGGCCGCCAAGAGACCCAGTACTTC. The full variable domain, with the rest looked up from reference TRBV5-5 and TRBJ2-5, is DAGVTQSPTHLIKTRGQQVTLRCSPISGHKSVSWYQQVLGQGPQFIFQYYEKEERGRGNFPDRFSARQFPNYSSELNVNALLLGDSALYLCASSVAGRQETQYFGPGTRLLVL.

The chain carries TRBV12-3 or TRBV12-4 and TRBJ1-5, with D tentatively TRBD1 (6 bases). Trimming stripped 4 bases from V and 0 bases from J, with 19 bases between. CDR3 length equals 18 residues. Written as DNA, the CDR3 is TGTGCCAGCAGTTCGGGCAGGGGCTATCCTTATAGCAATCAGCCCCAGCATTTT. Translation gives CASSSGRGYPYSNQPQHF.

The DNA of the CDR3 is TGTGCCAGCAGTCGACACCCCTTAGACAAAAACATTCAGTACTTC. It specifies CASSRHPLDKNIQYF. The gene calls are TRBV5-6 and TRBJ2-4, with D unresolved. This CDR3 region has 15 residues. Trimming left V 5 bases short and J 3 bases short, with 15 bases between. CDR1 and CDR2 from the germline V gene are SGHDT and YYEEEE.

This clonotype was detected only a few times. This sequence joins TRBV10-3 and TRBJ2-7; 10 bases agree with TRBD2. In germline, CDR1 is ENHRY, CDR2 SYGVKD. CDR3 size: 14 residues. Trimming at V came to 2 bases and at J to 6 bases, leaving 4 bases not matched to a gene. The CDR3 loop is CAISEQAGGSEQYF. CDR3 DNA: TGTGCCATCAGTGAGCAAGCGGGAGGGTCCGAGCAGTACTTC.

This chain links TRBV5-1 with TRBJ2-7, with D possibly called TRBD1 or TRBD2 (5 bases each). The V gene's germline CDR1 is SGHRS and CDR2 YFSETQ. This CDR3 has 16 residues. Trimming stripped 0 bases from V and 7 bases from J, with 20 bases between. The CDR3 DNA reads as TGCGCCAGCAGCTTGGGGGCCCCAGGGAGTCTCGGGGAGCAGTACTTC. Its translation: CASSLGAPGSLGEQYF.

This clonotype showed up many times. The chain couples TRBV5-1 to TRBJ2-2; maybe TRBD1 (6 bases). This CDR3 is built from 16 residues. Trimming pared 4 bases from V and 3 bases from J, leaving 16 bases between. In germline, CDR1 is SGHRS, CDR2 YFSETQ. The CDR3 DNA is TGCGCCAGCAGCCTGATTCAGGGGCGGCACACCGGGGAGCTGTTTTTT. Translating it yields CASSLIQGRHTGELFF.

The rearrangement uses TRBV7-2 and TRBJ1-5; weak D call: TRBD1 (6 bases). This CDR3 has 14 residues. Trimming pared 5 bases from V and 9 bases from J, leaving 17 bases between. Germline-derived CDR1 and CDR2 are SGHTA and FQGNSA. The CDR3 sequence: CASSLDSSGWPQHF. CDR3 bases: TGTGCCAGCAGCCTGGACAGCTCAGGTTGGCCCCAGCATTTT.

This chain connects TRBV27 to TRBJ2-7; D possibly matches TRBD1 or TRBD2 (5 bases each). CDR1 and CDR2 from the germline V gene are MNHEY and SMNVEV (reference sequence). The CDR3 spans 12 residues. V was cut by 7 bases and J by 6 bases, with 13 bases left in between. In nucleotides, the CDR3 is TGTGCCAGCACCGCTGGGGACGGCGAGCAGTACTTC. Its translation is CASTAGDGEQYF.

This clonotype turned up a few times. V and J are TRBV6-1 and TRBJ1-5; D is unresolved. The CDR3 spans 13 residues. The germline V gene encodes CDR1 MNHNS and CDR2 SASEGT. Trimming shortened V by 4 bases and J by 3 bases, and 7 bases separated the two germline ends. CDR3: CASSAPINQPQHF. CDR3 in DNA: TGTGCCAGCAGTGCACCGATCAATCAGCCCCAGCATTTT.

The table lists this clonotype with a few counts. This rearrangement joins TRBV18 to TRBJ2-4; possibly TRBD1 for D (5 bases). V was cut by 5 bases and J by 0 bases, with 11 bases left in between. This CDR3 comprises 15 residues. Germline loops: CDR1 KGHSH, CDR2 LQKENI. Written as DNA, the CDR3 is TGTGCCAGCTCAGCAGACAGTCTAGCCAAAAACATTCAGTACTTC. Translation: CASSADSLAKNIQYF.

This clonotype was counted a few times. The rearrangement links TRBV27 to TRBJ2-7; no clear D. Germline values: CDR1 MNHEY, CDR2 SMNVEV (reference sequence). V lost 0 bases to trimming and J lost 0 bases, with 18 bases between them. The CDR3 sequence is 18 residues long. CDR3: CASSLSVRDKPSSYEQYF. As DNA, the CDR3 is TGTGCCAGCAGTTTATCGGTTCGTGACAAACCGAGCTCCTACGAGCAGTACTTC.

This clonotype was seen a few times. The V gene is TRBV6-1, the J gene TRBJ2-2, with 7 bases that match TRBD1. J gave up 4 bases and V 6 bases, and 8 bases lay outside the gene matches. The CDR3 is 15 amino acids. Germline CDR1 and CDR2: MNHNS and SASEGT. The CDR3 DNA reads TGTGCCAGCAGCCACCCCGGGACAGCCACCGGGGAGCTGTTTTTT. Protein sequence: CASSHPGTATGELFF.

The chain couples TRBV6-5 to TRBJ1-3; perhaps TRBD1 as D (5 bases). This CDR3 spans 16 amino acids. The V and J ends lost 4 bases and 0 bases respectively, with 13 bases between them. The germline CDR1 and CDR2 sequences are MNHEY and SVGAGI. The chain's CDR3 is CASSLSTVSSGNTIYF. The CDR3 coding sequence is TGTGCCAGCAGTTTATCGACAGTAAGCTCTGGAAACACCATATATTTT.

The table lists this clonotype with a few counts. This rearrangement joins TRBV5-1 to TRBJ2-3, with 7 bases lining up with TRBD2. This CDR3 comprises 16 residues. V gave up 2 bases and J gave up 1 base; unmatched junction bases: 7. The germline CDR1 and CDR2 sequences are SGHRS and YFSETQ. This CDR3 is CASSLSAGYGTDTQYF. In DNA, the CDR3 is TGCGCCAGCAGCTTATCAGCGGGATACGGCACAGATACGCAGTATTTT.

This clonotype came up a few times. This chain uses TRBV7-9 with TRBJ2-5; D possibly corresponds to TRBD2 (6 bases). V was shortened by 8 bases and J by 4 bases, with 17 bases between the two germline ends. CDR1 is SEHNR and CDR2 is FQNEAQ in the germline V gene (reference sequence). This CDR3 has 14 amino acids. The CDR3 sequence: CASRSTSPPETQYF. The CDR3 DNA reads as TGTGCCAGCCGCTCAACTAGCCCCCCAGAGACCCAGTACTTC. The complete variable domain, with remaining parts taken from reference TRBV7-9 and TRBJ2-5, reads DTGVSQNPRHKITKRGQNVTFRCDPISEHNRLYWYRQTLGQGPEFLTYFQNEAQLEKSRLLSDRFSAERPKGSFSTLEIQRTEQGDSAMYLCASRSTSPPETQYFGPGTRLLVL.

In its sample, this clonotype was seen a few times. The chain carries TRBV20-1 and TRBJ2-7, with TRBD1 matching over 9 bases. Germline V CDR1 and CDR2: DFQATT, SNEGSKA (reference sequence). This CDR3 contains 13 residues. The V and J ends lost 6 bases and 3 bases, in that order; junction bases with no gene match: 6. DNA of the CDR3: TGCAGTGCCGCGACAGGGGGGATCTACGAGCAGTACTTC. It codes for CSAATGGIYEQYF.

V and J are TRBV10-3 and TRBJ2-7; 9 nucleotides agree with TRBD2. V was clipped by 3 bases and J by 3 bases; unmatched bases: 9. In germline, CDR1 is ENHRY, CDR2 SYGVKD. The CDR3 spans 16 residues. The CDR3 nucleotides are TGTGCCATCAGTGAAGGGGGTAGCGGGAGAATCTACGAGCAGTACTTC. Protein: CAISEGGSGRIYEQYF.

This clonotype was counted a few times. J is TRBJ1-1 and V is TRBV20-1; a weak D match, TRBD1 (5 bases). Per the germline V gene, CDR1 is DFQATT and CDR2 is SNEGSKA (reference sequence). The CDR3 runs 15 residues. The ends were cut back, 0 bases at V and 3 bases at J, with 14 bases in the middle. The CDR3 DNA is TGCAGTGCTAGAGATCTCGCCGACAGTCACACTGAAGCTTTCTTT. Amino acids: CSARDLADSHTEAFF.

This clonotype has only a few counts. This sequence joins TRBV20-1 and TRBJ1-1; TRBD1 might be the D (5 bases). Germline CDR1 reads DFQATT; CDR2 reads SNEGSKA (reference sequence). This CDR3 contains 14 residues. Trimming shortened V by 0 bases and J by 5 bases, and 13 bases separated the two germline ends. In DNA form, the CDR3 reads TGCAGTGCTAGAGATCGGCGGGGGGGGACTGAAGCTTTCTTT. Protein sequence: CSARDRRGGTEAFF.

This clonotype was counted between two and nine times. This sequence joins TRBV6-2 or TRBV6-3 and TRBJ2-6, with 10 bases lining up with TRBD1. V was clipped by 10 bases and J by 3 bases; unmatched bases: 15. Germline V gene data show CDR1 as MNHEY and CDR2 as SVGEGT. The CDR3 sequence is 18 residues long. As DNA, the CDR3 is TGTGCCACCATCGCCGAAGGACAGGGGGACTATGGGGCCAACGTCCTGACTTTC. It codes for CATIAEGQGDYGANVLTF.

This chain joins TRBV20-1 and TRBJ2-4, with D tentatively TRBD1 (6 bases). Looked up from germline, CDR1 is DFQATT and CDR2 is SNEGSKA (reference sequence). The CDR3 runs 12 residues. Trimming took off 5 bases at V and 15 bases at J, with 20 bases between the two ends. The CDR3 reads CSAAKNREGVYF. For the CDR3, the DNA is TGCAGTGCTGCCAAGAACAGGGAAGGAGTGTACTTC.

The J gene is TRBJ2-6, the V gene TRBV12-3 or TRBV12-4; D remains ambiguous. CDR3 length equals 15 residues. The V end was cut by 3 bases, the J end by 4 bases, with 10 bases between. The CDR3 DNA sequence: TGTGCCAGCAGTTTGAACGGGTTAGGGGCCAACGTCCTGACTTTC. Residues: CASSLNGLGANVLTF.

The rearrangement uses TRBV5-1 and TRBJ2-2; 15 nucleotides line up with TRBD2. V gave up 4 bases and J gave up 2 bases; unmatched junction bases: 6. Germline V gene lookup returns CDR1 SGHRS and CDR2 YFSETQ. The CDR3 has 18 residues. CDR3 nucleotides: TGCGCCAGCAGCCTGGGACTAGCGGGAGGAAGCAACACCGGGGAGCTGTTTTTT. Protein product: CASSLGLAGGSNTGELFF.

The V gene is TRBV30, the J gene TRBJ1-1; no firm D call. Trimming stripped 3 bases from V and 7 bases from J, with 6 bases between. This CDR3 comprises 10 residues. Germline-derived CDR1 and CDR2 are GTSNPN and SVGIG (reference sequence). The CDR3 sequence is CAWSDLEAFF. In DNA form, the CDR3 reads TGTGCCTGGAGCGACCTTGAAGCTTTCTTT.

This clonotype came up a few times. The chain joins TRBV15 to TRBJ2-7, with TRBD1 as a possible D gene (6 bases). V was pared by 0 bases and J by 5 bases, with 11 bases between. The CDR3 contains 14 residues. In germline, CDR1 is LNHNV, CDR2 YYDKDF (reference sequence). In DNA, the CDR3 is TGTGCCACCAGCAGAGATCTTGGACAGAACGAGCAGTACTTC. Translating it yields CATSRDLGQNEQYF.

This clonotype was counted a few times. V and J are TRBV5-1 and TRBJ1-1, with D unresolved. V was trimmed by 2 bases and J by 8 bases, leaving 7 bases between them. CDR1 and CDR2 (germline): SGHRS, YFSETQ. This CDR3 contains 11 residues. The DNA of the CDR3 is TGCGCCAGCAGCTTTCTAGGGGAAGCTTTCTTT. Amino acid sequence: CASSFLGEAFF.

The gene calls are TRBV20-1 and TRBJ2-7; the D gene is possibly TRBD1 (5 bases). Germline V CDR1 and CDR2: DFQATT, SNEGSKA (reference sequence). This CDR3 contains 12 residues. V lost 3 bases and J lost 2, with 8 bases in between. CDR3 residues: CSASGHPYEQYF. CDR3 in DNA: TGCAGTGCTAGTGGACACCCCTACGAGCAGTACTTC.

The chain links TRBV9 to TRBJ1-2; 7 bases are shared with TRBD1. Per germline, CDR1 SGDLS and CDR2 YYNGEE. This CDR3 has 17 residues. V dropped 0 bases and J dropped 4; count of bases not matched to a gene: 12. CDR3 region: CASSVAPREAGGYGYTF. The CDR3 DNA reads TGTGCCAGCAGCGTAGCCCCAAGGGAGGCAGGGGGCTATGGCTACACCTTC.